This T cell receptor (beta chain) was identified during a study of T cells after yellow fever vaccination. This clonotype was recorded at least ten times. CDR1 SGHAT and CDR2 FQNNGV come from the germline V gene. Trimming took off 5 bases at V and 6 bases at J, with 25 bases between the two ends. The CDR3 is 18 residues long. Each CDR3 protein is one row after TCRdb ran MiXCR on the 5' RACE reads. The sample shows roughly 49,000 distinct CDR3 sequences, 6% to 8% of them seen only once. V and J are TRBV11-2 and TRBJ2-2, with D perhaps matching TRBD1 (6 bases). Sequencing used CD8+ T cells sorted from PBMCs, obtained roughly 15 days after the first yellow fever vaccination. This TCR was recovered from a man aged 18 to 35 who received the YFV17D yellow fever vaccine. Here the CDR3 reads CASSATASGHPTPGELFF. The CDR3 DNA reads TGTGCCAGCAGCGCCACTGCCTCGGGACACCCTACCCCCGGGGAGCTGTTTTTT.